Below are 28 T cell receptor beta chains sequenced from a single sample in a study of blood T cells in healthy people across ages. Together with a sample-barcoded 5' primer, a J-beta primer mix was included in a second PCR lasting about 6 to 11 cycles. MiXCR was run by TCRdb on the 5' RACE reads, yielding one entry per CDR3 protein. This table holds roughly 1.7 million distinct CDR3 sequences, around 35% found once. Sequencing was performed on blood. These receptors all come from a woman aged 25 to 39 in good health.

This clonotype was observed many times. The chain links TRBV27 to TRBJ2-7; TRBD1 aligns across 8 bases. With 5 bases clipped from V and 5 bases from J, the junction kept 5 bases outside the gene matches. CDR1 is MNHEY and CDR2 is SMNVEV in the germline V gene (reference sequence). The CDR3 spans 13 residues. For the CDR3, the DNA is TGTGCCAGCAGTACGCGGACAGGGAACGAGCAGTACTTC. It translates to CASSTRTGNEQYF.

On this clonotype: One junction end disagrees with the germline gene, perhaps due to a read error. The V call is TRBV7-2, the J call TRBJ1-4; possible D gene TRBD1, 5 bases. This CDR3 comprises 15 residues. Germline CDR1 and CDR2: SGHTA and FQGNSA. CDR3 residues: CASSLGRGTLEKRFF. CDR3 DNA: TGTGCCAGCAGCTTAGGCCGGGGGACCCTCGAAAAACGGTTTTTT.

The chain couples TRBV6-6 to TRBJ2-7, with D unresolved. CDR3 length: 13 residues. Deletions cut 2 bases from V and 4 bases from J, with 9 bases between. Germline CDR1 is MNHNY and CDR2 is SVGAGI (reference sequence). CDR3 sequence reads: CASSYGSGYEQYF. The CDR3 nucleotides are TGTGCCAGCAGTTACGGCAGTGGGTACGAGCAGTACTTC.

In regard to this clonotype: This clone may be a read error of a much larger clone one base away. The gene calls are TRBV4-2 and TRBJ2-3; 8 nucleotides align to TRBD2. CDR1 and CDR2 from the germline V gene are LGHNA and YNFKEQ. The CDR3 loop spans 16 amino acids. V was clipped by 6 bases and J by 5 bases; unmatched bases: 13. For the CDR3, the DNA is TGTGCCAGCAGTGTCCGTCGAGCGGGAGAAGGAGATACGCAGTATTTT. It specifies CASSVRRAGEGDTQYF.

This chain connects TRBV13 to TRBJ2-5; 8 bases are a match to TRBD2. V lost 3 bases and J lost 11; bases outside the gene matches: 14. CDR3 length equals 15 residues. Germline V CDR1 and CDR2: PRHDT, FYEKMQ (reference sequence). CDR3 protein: CASSLSTSGPYVQYF. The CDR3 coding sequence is TGTGCCAGCAGCTTGAGTACTAGCGGCCCCTACGTGCAGTACTTC.

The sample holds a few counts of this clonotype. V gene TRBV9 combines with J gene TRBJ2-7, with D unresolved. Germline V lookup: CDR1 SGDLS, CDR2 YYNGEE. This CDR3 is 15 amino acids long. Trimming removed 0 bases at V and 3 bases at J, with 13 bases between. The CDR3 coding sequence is TGTGCCAGCAGCGTAGCTCCCAGCGTATTCTACGAGCAGTACTTC. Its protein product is CASSVAPSVFYEQYF.

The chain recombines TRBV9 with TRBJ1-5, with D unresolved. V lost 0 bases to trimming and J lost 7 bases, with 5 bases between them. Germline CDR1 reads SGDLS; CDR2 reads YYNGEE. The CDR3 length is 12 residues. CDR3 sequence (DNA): TGTGCCAGCAGCGTAGAGGGACAGCCCCAGCATTTT. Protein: CASSVEGQPQHF.

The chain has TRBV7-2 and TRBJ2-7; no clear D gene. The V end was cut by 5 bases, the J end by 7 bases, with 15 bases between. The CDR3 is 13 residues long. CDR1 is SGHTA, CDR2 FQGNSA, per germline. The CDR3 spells CASSGRLVNEQYF. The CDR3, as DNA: TGTGCCAGCAGCGGTCGACTGGTCAATGAGCAGTACTTC.

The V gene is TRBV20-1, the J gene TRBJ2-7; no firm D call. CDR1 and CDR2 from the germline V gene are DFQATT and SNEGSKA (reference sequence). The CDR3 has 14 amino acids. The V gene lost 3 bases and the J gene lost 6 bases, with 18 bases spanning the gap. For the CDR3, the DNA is TGCAGTGCTAGGTTGCCAGGTCTCACCTGCGAGCAGTACTTC. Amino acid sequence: CSARLPGLTCEQYF.

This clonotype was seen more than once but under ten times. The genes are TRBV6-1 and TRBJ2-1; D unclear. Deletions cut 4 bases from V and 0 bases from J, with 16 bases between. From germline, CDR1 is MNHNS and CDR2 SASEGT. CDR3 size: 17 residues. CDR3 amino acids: CASSGPSVGASYNEQFF. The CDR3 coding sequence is TGTGCCAGCAGTGGACCCTCCGTAGGAGCCTCCTACAATGAGCAGTTCTTC.

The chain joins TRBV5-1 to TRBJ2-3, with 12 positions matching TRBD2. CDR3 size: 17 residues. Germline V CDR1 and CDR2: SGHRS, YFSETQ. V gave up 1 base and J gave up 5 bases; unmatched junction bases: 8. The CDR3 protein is CASSLLTSGSGEDTQYF. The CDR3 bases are TGCGCCAGCAGCTTGTTGACTAGCGGGAGCGGGGAAGATACGCAGTATTTT. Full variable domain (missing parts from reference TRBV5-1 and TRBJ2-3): KAGVTQTPRYLIKTRGQQVTLSCSPISGHRSVSWYQQTPGQGLQFLFEYFSETQRNKGNFPGRFSGRQFSNSRSEMNVSTLELGDSALYLCASSLLTSGSGEDTQYFGPGTRLTVL.

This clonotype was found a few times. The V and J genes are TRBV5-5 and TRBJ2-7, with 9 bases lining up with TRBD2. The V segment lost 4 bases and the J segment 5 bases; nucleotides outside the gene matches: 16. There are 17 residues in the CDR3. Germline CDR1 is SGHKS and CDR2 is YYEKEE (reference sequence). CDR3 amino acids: CASSLQPTSGPLNEQYF. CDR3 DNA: TGTGCCAGCAGCCTCCAACCGACTAGCGGCCCCCTCAACGAGCAGTACTTC.

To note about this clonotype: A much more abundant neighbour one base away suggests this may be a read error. CDR3 sequence reads: CASSQASSYNEQFF. The DNA of the CDR3 is TGTGCCAGCAGCCAGGCGAGCTCCTACAATGAGCAGTTCTTC. The chain employs TRBV3-1 and TRBJ2-1; no clear D gene. CDR1 is LGHDT, CDR2 YNNKEL, per germline (reference sequence). Trimming cost V 3 bases and J 0 bases, with 6 bases left between them. The CDR3 covers 14 residues.

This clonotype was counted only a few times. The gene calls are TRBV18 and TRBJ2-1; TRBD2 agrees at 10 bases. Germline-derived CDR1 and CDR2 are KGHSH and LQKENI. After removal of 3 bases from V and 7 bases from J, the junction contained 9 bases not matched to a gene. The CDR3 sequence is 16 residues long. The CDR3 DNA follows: TGTGCCAGCTCACCCGGGGCAGCGGGGGGGCTGAATGAGCAGTTCTTC. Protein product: CASSPGAAGGLNEQFF.

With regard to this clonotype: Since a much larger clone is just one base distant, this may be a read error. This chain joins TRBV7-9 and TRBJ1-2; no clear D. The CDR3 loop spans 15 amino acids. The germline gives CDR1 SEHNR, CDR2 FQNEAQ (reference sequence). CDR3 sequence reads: CASRLAGMRSYGYTF. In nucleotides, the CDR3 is TGTGCCAGCAGATTAGCGGGGATGAGGAGCTATGGCTACACCTTC.

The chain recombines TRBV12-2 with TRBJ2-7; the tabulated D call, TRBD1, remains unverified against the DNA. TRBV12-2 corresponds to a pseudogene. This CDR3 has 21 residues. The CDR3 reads CASRSRAAEDIFSPSSYEQYF. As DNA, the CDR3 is TGTGCAAGTCGCTCCCGCGCCGCCGAGGACATTTTTTCGCCAAGCTCCTACGAGCAGTACTTC.

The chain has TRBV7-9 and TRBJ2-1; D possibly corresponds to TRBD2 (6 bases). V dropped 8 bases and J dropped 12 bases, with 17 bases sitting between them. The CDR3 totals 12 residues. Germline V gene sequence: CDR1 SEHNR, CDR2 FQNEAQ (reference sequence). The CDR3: CASCYSGGTQFF. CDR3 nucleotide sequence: TGTGCCAGCTGTTACTCCGGGGGTACGCAGTTCTTC. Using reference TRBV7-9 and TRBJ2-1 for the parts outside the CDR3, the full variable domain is DTGVSQNPRHKITKRGQNVTFRCDPISEHNRLYWYRQTLGQGPEFLTYFQNEAQLEKSRLLSDRFSAERPKGSFSTLEIQRTEQGDSAMYLCASCYSGGTQFFGPGTRLTVL.

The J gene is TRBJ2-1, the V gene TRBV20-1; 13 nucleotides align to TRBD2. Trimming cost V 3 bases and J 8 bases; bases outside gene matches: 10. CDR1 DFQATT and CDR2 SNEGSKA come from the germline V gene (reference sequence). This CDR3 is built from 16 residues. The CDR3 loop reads CSARSRLAGGRDEQFF. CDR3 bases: TGCAGTGCTAGGTCTAGACTAGCGGGGGGTAGGGATGAGCAGTTCTTC.

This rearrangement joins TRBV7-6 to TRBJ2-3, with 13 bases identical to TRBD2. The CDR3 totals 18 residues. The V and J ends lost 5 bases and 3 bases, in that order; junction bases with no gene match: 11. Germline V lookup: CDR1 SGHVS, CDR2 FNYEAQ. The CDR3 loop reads CASSTGLAGERWTDTQYF. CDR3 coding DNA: TGTGCCAGCAGCACCGGACTAGCGGGAGAGAGATGGACAGATACGCAGTATTTT.

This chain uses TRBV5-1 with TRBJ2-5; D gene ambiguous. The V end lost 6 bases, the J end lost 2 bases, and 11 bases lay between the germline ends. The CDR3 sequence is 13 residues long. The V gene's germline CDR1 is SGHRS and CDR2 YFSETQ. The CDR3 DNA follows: TGCGCCAGCAATGCAGCCACACAAGAGACCCAGTACTTC. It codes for CASNAATQETQYF.

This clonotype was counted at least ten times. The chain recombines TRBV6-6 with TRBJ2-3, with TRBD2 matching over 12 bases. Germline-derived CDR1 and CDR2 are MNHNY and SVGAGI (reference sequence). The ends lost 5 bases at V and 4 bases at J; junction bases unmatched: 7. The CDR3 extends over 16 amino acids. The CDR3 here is CASSNPSGGDSDTQYF. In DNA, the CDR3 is TGTGCCAGCAGTAACCCTAGCGGGGGGGATTCAGATACGCAGTATTTT.

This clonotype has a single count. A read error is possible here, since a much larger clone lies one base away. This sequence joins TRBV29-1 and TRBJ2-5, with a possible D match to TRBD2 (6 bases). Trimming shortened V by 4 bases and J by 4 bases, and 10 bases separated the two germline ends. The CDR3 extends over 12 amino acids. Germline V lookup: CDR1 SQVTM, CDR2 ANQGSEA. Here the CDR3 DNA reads TGCAGCGTTGCGTGGGAGGTAGAGACCCAGTACTTC. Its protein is CSVAWEVETQYF.

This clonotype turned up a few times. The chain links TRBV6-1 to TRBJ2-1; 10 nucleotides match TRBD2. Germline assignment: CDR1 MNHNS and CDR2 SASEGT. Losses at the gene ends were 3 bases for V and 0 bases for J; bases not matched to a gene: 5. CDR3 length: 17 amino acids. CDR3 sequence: CASSDRSGRGSYNEQFF. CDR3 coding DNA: TGTGCCAGCAGTGACAGGAGCGGGAGGGGCTCCTACAATGAGCAGTTCTTC.

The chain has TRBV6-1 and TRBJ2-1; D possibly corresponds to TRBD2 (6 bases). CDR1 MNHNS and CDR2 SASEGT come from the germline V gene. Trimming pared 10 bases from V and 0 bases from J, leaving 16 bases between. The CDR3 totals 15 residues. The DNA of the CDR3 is TGTGCCACCCAGACGGGAGTGAGCTCCTACAATGAGCAGTTCTTC. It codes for CATQTGVSSYNEQFF.

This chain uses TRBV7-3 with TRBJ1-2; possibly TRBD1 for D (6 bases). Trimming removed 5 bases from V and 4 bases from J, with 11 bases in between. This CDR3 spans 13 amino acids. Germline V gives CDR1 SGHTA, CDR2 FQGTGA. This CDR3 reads CASSGTGFYGYTF. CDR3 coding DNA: TGTGCCAGCAGCGGTACAGGGTTCTATGGCTACACCTTC.

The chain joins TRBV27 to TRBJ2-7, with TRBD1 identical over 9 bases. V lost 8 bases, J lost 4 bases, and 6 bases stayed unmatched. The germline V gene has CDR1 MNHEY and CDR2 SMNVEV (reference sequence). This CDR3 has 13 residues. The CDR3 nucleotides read TGTGCCAGCGGATCGACAGGGGGGTACGAGCAGTACTTC. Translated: CASGSTGGYEQYF.

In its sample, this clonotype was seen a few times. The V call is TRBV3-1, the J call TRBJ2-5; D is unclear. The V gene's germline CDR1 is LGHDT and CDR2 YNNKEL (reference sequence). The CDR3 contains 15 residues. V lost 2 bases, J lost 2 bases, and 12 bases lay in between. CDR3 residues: CASSQPTGSQETQYF. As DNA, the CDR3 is TGTGCCAGCAGCCAACCGACCGGGTCTCAAGAGACCCAGTACTTC.

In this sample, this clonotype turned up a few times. The CDR3 is CASSPTSGNVRTTQYF. For the CDR3, the DNA is TGTGCCAGCAGCCCCACTAGCGGGAACGTCCGTACGACCCAGTACTTC. The chain has TRBV9 and TRBJ2-5; 10 positions match TRBD2. Germline V gives CDR1 SGDLS, CDR2 YYNGEE. J gave up 7 bases and V 4 bases, and 13 bases lay outside the gene matches. The CDR3 sequence is 16 residues long. The full variable domain, in which reference TRBV9 and TRBJ2-5 provide the parts outside the CDR3, is DSGVTQTPKHLITATGQRVTLRCSPRSGDLSVYWYQQSLDQGLQFLIQYYNGEERAKGNILERFSAQQFPDLHSELNLSSLELGDSALYFCASSPTSGNVRTTQYFGPGTRLLVL.